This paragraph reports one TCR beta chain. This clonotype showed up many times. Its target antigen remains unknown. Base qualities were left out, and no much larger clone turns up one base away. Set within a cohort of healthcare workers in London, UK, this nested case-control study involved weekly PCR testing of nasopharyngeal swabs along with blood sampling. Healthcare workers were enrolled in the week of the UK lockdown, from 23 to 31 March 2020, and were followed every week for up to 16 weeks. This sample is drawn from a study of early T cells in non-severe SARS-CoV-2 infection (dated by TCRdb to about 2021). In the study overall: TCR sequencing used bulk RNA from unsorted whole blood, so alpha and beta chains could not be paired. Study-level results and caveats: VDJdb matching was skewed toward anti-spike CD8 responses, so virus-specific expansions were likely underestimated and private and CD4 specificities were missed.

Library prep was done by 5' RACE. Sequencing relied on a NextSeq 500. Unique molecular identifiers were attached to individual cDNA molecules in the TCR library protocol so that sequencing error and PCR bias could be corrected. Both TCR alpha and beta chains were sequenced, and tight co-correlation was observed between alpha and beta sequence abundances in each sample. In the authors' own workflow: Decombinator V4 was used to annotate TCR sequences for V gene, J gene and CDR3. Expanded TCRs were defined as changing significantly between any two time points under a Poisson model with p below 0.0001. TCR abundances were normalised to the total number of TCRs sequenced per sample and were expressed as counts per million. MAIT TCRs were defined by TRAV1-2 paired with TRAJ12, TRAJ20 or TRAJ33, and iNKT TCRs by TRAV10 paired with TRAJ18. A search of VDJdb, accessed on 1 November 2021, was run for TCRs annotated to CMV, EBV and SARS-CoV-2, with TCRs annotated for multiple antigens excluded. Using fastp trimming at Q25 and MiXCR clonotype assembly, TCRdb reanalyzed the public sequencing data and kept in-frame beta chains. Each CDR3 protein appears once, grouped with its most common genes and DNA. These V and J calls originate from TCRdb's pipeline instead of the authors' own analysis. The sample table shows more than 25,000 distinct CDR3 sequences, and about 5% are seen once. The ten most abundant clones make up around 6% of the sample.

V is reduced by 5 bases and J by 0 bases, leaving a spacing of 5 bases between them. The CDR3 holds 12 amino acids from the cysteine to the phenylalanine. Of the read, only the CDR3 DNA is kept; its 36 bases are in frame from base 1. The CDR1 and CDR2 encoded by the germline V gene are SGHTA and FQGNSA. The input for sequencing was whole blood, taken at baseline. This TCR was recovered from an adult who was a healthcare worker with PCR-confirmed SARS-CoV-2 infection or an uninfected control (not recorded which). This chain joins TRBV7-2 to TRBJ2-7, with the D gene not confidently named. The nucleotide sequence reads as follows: TGTGCCAGCAGCATAAGCTCCTACGAGCAGTACTTC. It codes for CASSISSYEQYF.